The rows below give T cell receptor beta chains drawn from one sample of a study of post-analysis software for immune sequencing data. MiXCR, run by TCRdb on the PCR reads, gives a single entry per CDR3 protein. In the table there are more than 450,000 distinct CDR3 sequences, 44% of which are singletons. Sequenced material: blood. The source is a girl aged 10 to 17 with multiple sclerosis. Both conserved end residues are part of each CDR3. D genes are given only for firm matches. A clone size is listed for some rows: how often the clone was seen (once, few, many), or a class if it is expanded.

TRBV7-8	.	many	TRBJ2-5	CASSLEREETQYF	TGTGCCAGCAGCTTAGAAAGGGAAGAGACCCAGTACTTC
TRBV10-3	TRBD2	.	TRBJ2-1	CAISEGARGTSGRDNEQFF	TGTGCCATCAGTGAGGGGGCCCGAGGCACTAGCGGGAGAGACAATGAGCAGTTCTTC
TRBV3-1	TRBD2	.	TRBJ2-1	CASSQEGREGRLEEQFF	TGTGCCAGCAGCCAAGAAGGGCGGGAGGGCCGTTTAGAGGAGCAGTTCTTC
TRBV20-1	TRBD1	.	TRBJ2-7	CSAREDRVSEGEQYF	TGCAGTGCTAGAGAAGACAGGGTATCTGAAGGCGAGCAGTACTTC
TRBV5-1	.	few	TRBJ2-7	CASSFSQAYEQYF	TGCGCCAGCAGCTTCAGCCAAGCCTACGAGCAGTACTTC
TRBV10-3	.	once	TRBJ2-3	CVIRGDTDTQYF	TGTGTCATCAGGGGCGATACAGATACGCAGTATTTT
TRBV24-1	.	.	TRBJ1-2	CATSDLNRDGYTF	TGTGCCACCAGTGATTTGAACAGGGATGGCTACACCTTC
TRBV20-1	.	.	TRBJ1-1	CSASWGPKMAFF	TGCAGTGCTAGTTGGGGGCCTAAGATGGCTTTCTTT
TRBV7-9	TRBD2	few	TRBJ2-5	CASSPTSGGRETQYF	TGTGCCAGCAGCCCGACTAGCGGGGGGCGAGAGACCCAGTACTTC
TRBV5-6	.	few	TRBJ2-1	CASSYDGRYNEQFF	TGTGCCAGCAGCTACGATGGACGGTACAATGAGCAGTTCTTC
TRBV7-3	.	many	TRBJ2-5	CASSPAGTKGRETQYF	TGTGCCAGCAGCCCTGCCGGGACAAAAGGGCGTGAGACCCAGTACTTC
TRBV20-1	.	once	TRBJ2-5	CSARATSGEQYF	TGCAGTGCTAGAGCTACGAGCGGTGAGCAGTACTTC
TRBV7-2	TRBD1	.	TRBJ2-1	CASSSPPGQGYEQFF	TGTGCCAGCAGCTCTCCCCCGGGACAGGGGTATGAGCAGTTCTTC
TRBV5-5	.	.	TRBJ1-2	CASSFKRGNGANYGYTF	TGTGCCAGCAGCTTTAAGAGGGGGAACGGTGCTAACTATGGCTACACCTTC
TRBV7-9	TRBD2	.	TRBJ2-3	CASSPVGGKFTQYF	TGTGCCAGCAGCCCGGTCGGGGGGAAGTTTACGCAGTATTTT
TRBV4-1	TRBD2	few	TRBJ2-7	CASSPGQGGRRYEQYF	TGCGCCAGCAGCCCCGGCCAGGGAGGGCGCAGGTACGAGCAGTACTTC
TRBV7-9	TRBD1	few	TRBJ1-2	CASSLPPGQGFYGYTF	TGTGCCAGCAGCTTACCCCCCGGACAGGGGTTCTATGGCTACACCTTC
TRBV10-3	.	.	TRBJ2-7	CAISGDHLDEQYF	TGTGCCATCAGTGGAGACCATTTGGACGAGCAGTACTTC
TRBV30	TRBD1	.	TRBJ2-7	CAWGTGLRYEQYF	TGTGCCTGGGGGACAGGGTTGAGGTACGAGCAGTACTTC
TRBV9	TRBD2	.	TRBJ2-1	CASSVGAGGPHNEQFF	TGTGCCAGCAGCGTAGGAGCGGGGGGGCCCCACAATGAGCAGTTCTTC
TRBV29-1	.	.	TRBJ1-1	CSGYKTNTKAFF	TGCAGCGGGTATAAAACGAACACTAAAGCTTTCTTT
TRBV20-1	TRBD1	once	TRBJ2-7	CSAPKGATYEQYF	TGCAGTGCCCCCAAGGGGGCTACCTACGAGCAGTACTTC
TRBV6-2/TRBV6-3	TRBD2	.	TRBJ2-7	CASSSPTSGKSYEQYF	TGTGCCAGCAGTTCCCCCACCAGCGGGAAGTCCTACGAGCAGTACTTC
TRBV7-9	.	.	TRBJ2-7	CASSSEDVVRLYF	TGTGCCAGCAGCTCCGAGGATGTGGTGCGGCTGTACTTC
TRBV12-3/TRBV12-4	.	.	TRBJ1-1	CASSSLARGRGTEAFF	TGTGCCAGCAGCTCCCTCGCGAGAGGGAGGGGCACTGAAGCTTTCTTT
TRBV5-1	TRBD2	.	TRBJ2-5	CASGPTSGRKFETQYF	TGCGCCAGCGGACCGACTAGCGGGAGAAAATTTGAGACCCAGTACTTC
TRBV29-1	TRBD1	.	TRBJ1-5	CSVATGFGDNQPQHF	TGCAGCGTTGCGACAGGGTTTGGGGACAATCAGCCCCAGCATTTT
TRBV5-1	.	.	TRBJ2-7	CASSWSSGTAEQYF	TGCGCCAGCAGCTGGTCATCCGGGACCGCCGAGCAGTACTTC
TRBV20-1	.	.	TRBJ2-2	CSARVSGVNTGELFF	TGCAGTGCTAGAGTTAGCGGAGTGAACACCGGGGAGCTGTTTTTT
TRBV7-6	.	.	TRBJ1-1	CASSLSVGAENTEAFF	TGTGCCAGCAGCTTATCGGTCGGGGCGGAGAACACTGAAGCTTTCTTT
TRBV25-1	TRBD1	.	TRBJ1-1	CASSEGQVDLGAFF	TGTGCCAGCAGTGAGGGACAGGTGGACTTGGGAGCTTTCTTT
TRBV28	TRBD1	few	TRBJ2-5	CASSKRPGTGWKETQYF	TGTGCCAGCAGTAAACGCCCCGGGACAGGGTGGAAGGAGACCCAGTACTTC
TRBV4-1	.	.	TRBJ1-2	CASSQGPLRTLSNYGYTF	TGCGCCAGCAGCCAAGGGCCTTTGAGGACACTTTCTAACTATGGCTACACCTTC
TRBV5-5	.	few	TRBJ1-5	CASSLQPGDQPQHF	TGTGCCAGCAGCTTGCAGCCAGGGGATCAGCCCCAGCATTTT
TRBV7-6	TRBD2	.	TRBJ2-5	CASSRTSGGAGKTQYF	TGTGCCAGCAGCAGAACTAGCGGGGGGGCAGGGAAGACCCAGTACTTC
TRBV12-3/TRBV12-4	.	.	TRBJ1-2	CASSTNYGYTF	TGTGCCAGCAGTACTAACTATGGCTACACCTTC
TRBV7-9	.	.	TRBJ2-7	CASSSAESYEQYF	TGTGCCAGCTCCTCCGCGGAATCCTACGAGCAGTACTTC
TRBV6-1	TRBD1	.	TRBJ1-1	CASSEGKGATEAFF	TGTGCCAGCAGTGAAGGGAAGGGGGCAACTGAAGCTTTCTTT
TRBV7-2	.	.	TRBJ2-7	CASSSTAHTDYEQYF	TGTGCCAGCAGCTCCACCGCGCATACTGACTACGAGCAGTACTTC
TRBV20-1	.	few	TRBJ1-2	CSAIRTEAYGYTF	TGCAGTGCTATTAGGACTGAAGCCTATGGCTACACCTTC
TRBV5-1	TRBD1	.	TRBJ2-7	CASSGGQGPEQYF	TGCGCCAGCAGCGGGGGACAGGGACCCGAGCAGTACTTC
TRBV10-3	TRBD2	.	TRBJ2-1	CAITSGLAGYEQFF	TGTGCCATCACCTCGGGACTAGCGGGCTATGAGCAGTTCTTC
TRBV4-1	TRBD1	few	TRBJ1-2	CASSQDGQGGYTF	TGCGCCAGCAGCCAAGATGGACAGGGTGGCTACACCTTC
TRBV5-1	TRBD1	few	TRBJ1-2	CASTRDRDNYGYTF	TGCGCCAGCACCCGGGACAGAGATAACTATGGCTACACCTTC
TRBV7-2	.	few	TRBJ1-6	CASSLDRVGSPLHF	TGTGCCAGCAGCTTAGACAGGGTTGGATCACCCCTCCACTTT